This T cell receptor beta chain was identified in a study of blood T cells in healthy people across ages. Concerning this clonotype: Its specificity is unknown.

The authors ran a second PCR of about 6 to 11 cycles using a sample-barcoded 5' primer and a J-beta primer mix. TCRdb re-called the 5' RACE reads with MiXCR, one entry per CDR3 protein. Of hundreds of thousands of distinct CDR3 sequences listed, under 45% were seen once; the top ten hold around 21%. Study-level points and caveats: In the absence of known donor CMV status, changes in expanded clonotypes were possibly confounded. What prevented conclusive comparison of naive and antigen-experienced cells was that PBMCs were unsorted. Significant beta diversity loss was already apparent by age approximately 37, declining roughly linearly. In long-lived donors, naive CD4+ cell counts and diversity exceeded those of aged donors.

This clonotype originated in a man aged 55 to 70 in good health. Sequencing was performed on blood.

The CDR3 region has the DNA TGTGCCAGCAGCGCCGGGACGGCCCTTATAAATGAAAAACTGTTTTTT. This gives the protein CASSAGTALINEKLFF. V is TRBV5-5 and J is TRBJ1-4, with D maybe TRBD1 (5 bases). Germline loops: CDR1 SGHKS, CDR2 YYEKEE (reference sequence). V was pared by 4 bases and J by 5 bases, with 18 bases between. The CDR3 sequence is 16 residues long.